This T cell receptor (beta chain) came from a study of PD-L1 blockade in urothelial cancer. CDR3 length: 12 residues. The V end was cut by 1 base, the J end by 6 bases, with 7 bases between. Looked up from germline, CDR1 is SGHNT and CDR2 is YENEEA. The data were produced by immunoSEQ multiplex PCR, yet TCRdb's version contains in-frame clones alone and is incomplete. The data show under 60,000 clones, around 88% seen once. The time point denotes: peripheral blood 6 weeks after treatment start. The genes are TRBV11-3 and TRBJ2-7, with unresolved D. The source was PBMCs, collected around atezolizumab (anti-PD-L1) treatment. This TCR was sampled from a man between 60 and 75 years old with urothelial cancer. DNA for the CDR3: TGTGCCAGCAGCTTAGGATCGGGCGAGCAGTACTTC. It specifies CASSLGSGEQYF.